Below, 10 T cell receptor beta chains from the same sample are listed, as sequenced in a study of CD8 T cells in ankylosing spondylitis. One entry per CDR3 protein results from TCRdb running MiXCR on the 5' RACE reads. This sample has 150,000 to 200,000 distinct CDR3 sequences; 25% to 35% occur once, and the top ten carry approximately 5.9%. Source material: synovial fluid, either unsorted or a sorted T cell fraction (not recorded which). Source of these receptors: a male donor with ankylosing spondylitis.

V is TRBV18 and J is TRBJ2-6; D not certain. Germline CDR1 is KGHSH and CDR2 is LQKENI. The V and J ends lost 3 bases and 0 bases respectively, with 9 bases between them. The CDR3 contains 16 residues. The CDR3 region is CASSPQQSSGANVLTF. The CDR3 coding sequence is TGTGCCAGCTCACCTCAACAGAGCTCTGGGGCCAACGTCCTGACTTTC.

The chain carries TRBV24-1 and TRBJ2-7, with TRBD2 matching 8 bases. The trim removed 2 bases at V and 2 bases at J, leaving 4 bases unmatched. Germline CDR1 reads KGHDR; CDR2 reads SFDVKD. This CDR3 has 15 amino acids. CDR3 in amino acids: CATSDSGTSPYEQYF. The CDR3 DNA reads as TGTGCCACCAGTGATTCCGGGACTAGTCCCTACGAGCAGTACTTC.

This clonotype was recorded a few times. The rearrangement joins TRBV5-1 to TRBJ1-1, with 8 bases that match TRBD1. The CDR3 runs to 17 residues. Losses at the gene ends were 7 bases for V and 5 bases for J; bases not matched to a gene: 19. Germline values: CDR1 SGHRS, CDR2 YFSETQ. CDR3 nucleotides: TGCGCCAGCGGACCACCAGGGGGCGCCGGGGCATGGACTGAAGCTTTCTTT. This translates into CASGPPGGAGAWTEAFF.

The J gene is TRBJ2-2, the V gene TRBV30, with 7 bases lining up with TRBD1. V shed 3 bases, J shed 5 bases, and the junction held 6 bases outside the gene matches. The CDR3 consists of 14 residues. Germline lookup yields CDR1 GTSNPN and CDR2 SVGIG (reference sequence). Written as DNA, the CDR3 is TGTGCCTGGAGAAGGGCAGGGGGAACCGGGGAGCTGTTTTTT. As protein: CAWRRAGGTGELFF.

This clonotype was counted only a few times. V and J are TRBV5-1 and TRBJ2-3; 10 bases align to TRBD2. This CDR3 region has 16 residues. CDR1 and CDR2 from the germline V gene are SGHRS and YFSETQ. V shed 3 bases and J 2 bases; nucleotides not matched to a gene: 6. The CDR3 coding sequence is TGCGCCAGCAGCTCCCTAAGCGGGGGGGTCACAGATACGCAGTATTTT. Translation: CASSSLSGGVTDTQYF. The variable domain in full, with the rest retrieved from reference TRBV5-1 and TRBJ2-3, is KAGVTQTPRYLIKTRGQQVTLSCSPISGHRSVSWYQQTPGQGLQFLFEYFSETQRNKGNFPGRFSGRQFSNSRSEMNVSTLELGDSALYLCASSSLSGGVTDTQYFGPGTRLTVL.

This sequence joins TRBV5-1 and TRBJ2-7, with 10 bases aligning to TRBD1. The V gene's germline CDR1 is SGHRS and CDR2 YFSETQ. The V gene end was trimmed by 4 bases and the J gene end by 9 bases; junction bases not matched to a gene: 7. This CDR3 has 13 residues. The CDR3 here is CASSGMGQGMQYF. DNA for the CDR3: TGCGCCAGCAGCGGAATGGGACAGGGGATGCAGTACTTC. The full variable domain, completed using reference TRBV5-1 and TRBJ2-7, is KAGVTQTPRYLIKTRGQQVTLSCSPISGHRSVSWYQQTPGQGLQFLFEYFSETQRNKGNFPGRFSGRQFSNSRSEMNVSTLELGDSALYLCASSGMGQGMQYFGPGTRLTVT.

This chain links TRBV5-1 with TRBJ1-3, with a possible D match to TRBD1 (6 bases). The germline V gene encodes CDR1 SGHRS and CDR2 YFSETQ. Trimming shortened V by 4 bases and J by 0 bases, and 11 bases separated the two germline ends. The CDR3 runs to 15 residues. The CDR3 spells CASSLSGDSGNTIYF. The CDR3 nucleotides are TGCGCCAGCAGCCTCTCAGGGGACTCTGGAAACACCATATATTTT.

The chain links TRBV5-1 to TRBJ2-5; perhaps TRBD2 as D (6 bases). The germline V gene has CDR1 SGHRS and CDR2 YFSETQ. V shed 0 bases and J shed 2 bases, with 14 bases lying between them. The CDR3 totals 16 residues. The CDR3 loop is CASSLVISGGQETQYF. CDR3 in DNA: TGCGCCAGCAGCTTGGTAATTAGCGGAGGACAAGAGACCCAGTACTTC.

This clonotype was observed at least ten times. The chain has TRBV6-5 and TRBJ1-1, with 9 positions matching TRBD1. Germline V gene lookup returns CDR1 MNHEY and CDR2 SVGAGI. The CDR3 totals 14 residues. With V trimmed by 5 bases and J by 4 bases, 5 bases remained unmatched. The CDR3 coding sequence is TGTGCCAGCAGTCTACAGGGGGCGGCCACTGAAGCTTTCTTT. This encodes CASSLQGAATEAFF.

This clonotype was seen more than once but under ten times. V usage is TRBV4-3 and J usage is TRBJ1-2, with TRBD1 identical over 10 bases. With V trimmed by 0 bases and J by 3 bases, 1 base remained unmatched. Germline V gene sequence: CDR1 LGHNA, CDR2 YSLEER. This CDR3 is built from 15 residues. The CDR3 DNA sequence: TGCGCCAGCAGCCAAGACGGGACAGGGGACTATGGCTACACCTTC. Translated, it gives CASSQDGTGDYGYTF.